Shown below are 7 T cell receptor beta chains from a single sample sequenced in a study of graft-versus-host responses after intestinal transplantation. TCRdb's copy holds only in-frame clones and misses some; the assay was immunoSEQ multiplex PCR. The table records 74,000 or so clones, roughly 90% of them present only once. Sequenced here: PBMCs, sampled 98 days after intestinal transplantation. The receptors originated from a human patient who received an intestinal transplant, so some T cells may come from the graft donor.

This chain links TRBV28 with TRBJ2-5, with 9 bases that match TRBD2. The CDR3 runs to 15 residues. Germline V lookup: CDR1 MDHEN, CDR2 SYDVKM. Trimming at V came to 3 bases and at J to 3 bases, leaving 5 bases not matched to a gene. In nucleotides, the CDR3 is TGTGCCAGCAGTTTTTTTAGCGGGAGCGAAGAGACCCAGTACTTC. Its protein product is CASSFFSGSEETQYF.

The chain combines TRBV27 with TRBJ1-5; no definite D call. CDR1 MNHEY and CDR2 SMNVEV come from the germline V gene (reference sequence). Trimming took 6 bases from V and 0 from J, leaving 12 bases between them. This CDR3 comprises 15 residues. DNA for the CDR3: TGTGCCAGCAGCCGTCGGTTGAGTAGCAATCAGCCCCAGCATTTT. Encoded protein: CASSRRLSSNQPQHF.

This chain connects TRBV18 to TRBJ1-1; TRBD1 matches 7 bases. The CDR3 loop spans 17 amino acids. The trim removed 2 bases at V and 0 bases at J, leaving 9 bases unmatched. From germline, CDR1 is KGHSH and CDR2 LQKENI. Here the CDR3 reads CASSPRGQSILNTEAFF. Here the CDR3 DNA reads TGTGCCAGCTCACCAAGGGGGCAATCAATCTTGAACACTGAAGCTTTCTTT. Combining the CDR3 with reference TRBV18 and TRBJ1-1 gives the whole variable domain NAGVMQNPRHLVRRRGQEARLRCSPMKGHSHVYWYRQLPEEGLKFMVYLQKENIIDESGMPKERFSAEFPKEGPSILRIQQVVRGDSAAYFCASSPRGQSILNTEAFFGQGTRLTVV.

The chain employs TRBV4-2 and TRBJ2-2, with 7 nucleotides matching TRBD2. The CDR3 is made up of 16 amino acids. CDR1 and CDR2 (germline): LGHNA, YNFKEQ. With V trimmed by 0 bases and J by 6 bases, 7 bases remained unmatched. The CDR3 loop is CASSQEGGTLSGELFF. The CDR3 DNA reads as TGTGCCAGCAGCCAAGAGGGGGGGACTCTGTCCGGGGAGCTGTTTTTT.

The chain employs TRBV10-2 and TRBJ2-7; D unclear. The CDR3 has 13 residues. In germline, CDR1 is WSHSY, CDR2 SAAADI. V lost 8 bases, J lost 4 bases, and 15 bases lay in between. The CDR3, as DNA: TGCGCCAGCGGGCAGAGCCCCTCGTACGAGCAGTACTTC. This encodes CASGQSPSYEQYF.

The CDR3 region has the DNA TGTGCCAGCAGTTCTGAGGGGACAGTGGATTCACCCCTCCACTTT. This sequence encodes CASSSEGTVDSPLHF. The chain uses TRBV27 and TRBJ1-6; TRBD1 aligns across 7 bases. Per the germline V gene, CDR1 is MNHEY and CDR2 is SMNVEV (reference sequence). The CDR3 contains 15 residues. V dropped 4 bases and J dropped 8; count of bases not matched to a gene: 8.

J is TRBJ2-1 and V is TRBV7-6; TRBD2 matches 9 bases. CDR1 SGHVS and CDR2 FNYEAQ come from the germline V gene. The CDR3 extends over 16 amino acids. With 4 bases clipped from V and 5 bases from J, the junction kept 9 bases outside the gene matches. The chain's CDR3 is CASSWFTSGLDNEQFF. The CDR3, as DNA: TGTGCCAGCAGCTGGTTTACTAGCGGGTTGGACAATGAGCAGTTCTTC.